This T cell receptor beta chain was retrieved from a study of Graves' ophthalmopathy and Graves' hyperthyroidism (dated by TCRdb to the late 2010s). About the full investigation: Peripheral blood was collected before any treatment was given, at the time of initial diagnosis. After sampling, hyperthyroidism patients received methimazole starting at 30 mg daily, and ophthalmopathy patients received high-dose intravenous methylprednisolone. For independent validation, a separate cohort was made up of approximately 19 hyperthyroidism patients plus 17 patients who later progressed from hyperthyroidism to ophthalmopathy. In total, approximately 130 blood samples were TCR-sequenced: approximately 42 ophthalmopathy, about 75 hyperthyroidism and approximately 17 hyperthyroidism-to-ophthalmopathy patients. In several hyperthyroidism patients, the T-cell repertoires found in thyroid tissue were compared with those found in blood. The roughly 94 discovery patients were randomly split 7:3 into training and test sets. The study used signatures of the TCR beta repertoire to tell Graves' ophthalmopathy apart from Graves' hyperthyroidism and to predict which patients would progress to ophthalmopathy. To explore V-J signatures distinguishing ophthalmopathy from hyperthyroidism, a discovery set of around 97 patients (around 42 ophthalmopathy, 55 to 60 stable hyperthyroidism) was enrolled.

For repertoire sequencing, the TCR beta CDR3 regions were amplified from RNA transcripts. The first round was an RT-PCR using HTBI primers with the Qiagen OneStep RT-PCR kit, and this first round was followed by a second-round multiplex PCR, then size selection and purification. Libraries were sequenced paired-end with 100 bp reads on an Illumina HiSeq2000. Per the original workflow: Reads were processed with SOAPnuke, discarding reads with adapters, uncalled bases, mean Phred below 15, or no exact constant-primer or identifier match. COPE v1.2.5 was used to merge the high-quality paired reads. Each unique nucleotide sequence was defined as a clonotype, and clonotypes were aligned to IMGT TRB V, D and J references with MiTCR v1.1. The analysis was limited to V-J combinations with a frequency above 0.0001, which together covered 99% to 99.2% of the repertoires. For each V-J combination, a TCR clonal expansion and chaos score was defined as the ratio of F50 clonal expansion to chaos observed in the TCRdist matrix. Welch's t-statistics and random forest were used to reduce the features to about a dozen V-J combinations, which were then used as input to a naive Bayes classifier. Thyroid-blood repertoire similarity was quantified with the Morisita-Horn index. TCRdb applied fastp at Q25 and MiXCR to the public reads, then kept only in-frame beta chains. Each CDR3 protein gets just one entry, which takes the most common genes and DNA from the rows behind it. These V and J calls rely on TCRdb rather than the paper's analysis. The sample table lists approximately 460,000 distinct CDR3 sequences, around 15% of them with a count of one. The ten largest clones take up over 7.5% of the sample.

The ophthalmopathy patients had moderately to severely active disease, with a Clinical Activity Score of 3 or higher, a NOSPECS grade of 4 or higher, and a disease duration of less than 3 months. Patients were excluded if they had other autoimmune diseases, uncontrolled infections, pregnancy or lactation. Diagnosis relied on clinical symptoms, serum thyroxine, TRAb, thyroid ultrasound and orbital computed tomography. Ficoll-Paque density gradient centrifugation was used to isolate PBMCs from around 10 ml of fresh peripheral blood. Trizol reagent was used to extract the total RNA, and its quality was then checked on an Agilent 2100 Bioanalyzer. The paper's findings and limits, for the study overall: No statistical method was used to predetermine the sample size, and group allocation was not hidden from the investigators. Ophthalmopathy was separated from stable hyperthyroidism by the 13-signature model with 85% to 90% sensitivity and approximately 84% specificity in cross-validation and with 80%/75% in the test set. Most of the expanded thyroid clonotypes with a frequency above 0.001 were also detected in blood, and it was suggested that the thyroid immune response may be reflected by blood repertoires. In validation, the model predicted ophthalmopathy progression with about 70% sensitivity and about 73% specificity; roughly 11 predicted patients were CT-confirmed with GO in a median of 6.5 months.

The CDR3 holds 13 amino acids from the cysteine to the phenylalanine. The DNA shown is the 39-base CDR3, in frame from base 1. V gives up 6 bases and J gives up 5 bases, and the segment between their germline ends measures 13 bases. In the germline V gene, CDR1 corresponds to MRHNA and CDR2 to SNTAGT. This clonotype was detected once. What antigen it recognizes has not been identified. No base quality values were provided; no much bigger clone lies one nucleotide off. One read alone is weak evidence. Sequences were obtained from blood. This chain is built from TRBV6-4 and TRBJ2-5; the D gene identity is not certain. The sequence derives from a young woman with Graves' ophthalmopathy. Donor details come from another sample of the same person, matched by shared clones. The CDR3 in this case is CASSLTFGETQYF. The DNA reads TGTGCCAGCAGCTTAACTTTTGGGGAGACCCAGTACTTC.